The subject of this entry is one T cell receptor (beta chain). Germline V CDR1 and CDR2: LGHDT, YNNKEL (reference sequence). This CDR3 has 13 residues. TCRdb processed the 5' RACE reads again and assigns one entry to each CDR3 protein, with no DNA. Found here are around 380,000 distinct CDR3 sequences; the top ten clones hold 2% to 2.5%. This record belongs to a study of monozygotic twins with inflammatory bowel disease. Sequences were obtained from blood. This TCR came from a human donor with ulcerative colitis or Crohn's disease, or a healthy co-twin of an affected twin (not recorded which). V and J are TRBV3-1 and TRBJ2-1; TCRdb proposes TRBD1, but this gene call is untestable without DNA. The chain's CDR3 is CASSGDRAAEQFF.